The T cell receptor (beta chain) described here comes from a study of T cell responses to AZD1222 COVID-19 vaccine. General observations from the study: Targeting of unmutated variant regions was reportedly seen in nearly half of spike-specific TCRs. The peak T cell response came first, and repertoires were sampled only after it.

This clone was counted a single time. What it binds is unknown. The CDR3 totals 13 residues. Germline loops: CDR1 SGHRS, CDR2 YFSETQ. V was pared by 7 bases and J by 7 bases, with 12 bases between. TCRdb's table, derived via immunoSEQ multiplex PCR, lists solely in-frame clones and lacks some. Among about 190,000 clones listed, 90% to 95% were seen once. This sequence was found in an adult in good health. The sample consisted of peripheral blood, taken on day 0 of AZD1222 vaccination. This chain joins TRBV5-1 and TRBJ1-6; D may be TRBD1 (5 bases). The CDR3 here is CASRDSGNSPLHF. Written as DNA, the CDR3 is TGCGCCAGCCGCGACAGCGGGAATTCACCCCTCCACTTT.